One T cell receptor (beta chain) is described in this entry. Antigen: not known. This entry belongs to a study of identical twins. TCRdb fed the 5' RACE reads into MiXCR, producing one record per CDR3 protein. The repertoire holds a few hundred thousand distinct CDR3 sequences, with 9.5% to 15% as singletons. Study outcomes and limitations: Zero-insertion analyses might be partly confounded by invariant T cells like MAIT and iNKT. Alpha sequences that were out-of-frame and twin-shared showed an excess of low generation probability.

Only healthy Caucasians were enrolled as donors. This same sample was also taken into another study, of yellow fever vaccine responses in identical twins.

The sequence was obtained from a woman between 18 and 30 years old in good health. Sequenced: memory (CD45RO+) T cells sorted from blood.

The CDR3: CASSFVRGRGNEQFF. For the CDR3, the DNA is TGTGCCAGCAGTTTTGTCCGCGGGCGAGGCAATGAGCAGTTCTTC. J is TRBJ2-1 and V is TRBV27; possible D gene TRBD2, 5 bases. Per the germline V gene, CDR1 is MNHEY and CDR2 is SMNVEV (reference sequence). V was pared by 3 bases and J by 6 bases, with 15 bases between. The CDR3 totals 15 residues.